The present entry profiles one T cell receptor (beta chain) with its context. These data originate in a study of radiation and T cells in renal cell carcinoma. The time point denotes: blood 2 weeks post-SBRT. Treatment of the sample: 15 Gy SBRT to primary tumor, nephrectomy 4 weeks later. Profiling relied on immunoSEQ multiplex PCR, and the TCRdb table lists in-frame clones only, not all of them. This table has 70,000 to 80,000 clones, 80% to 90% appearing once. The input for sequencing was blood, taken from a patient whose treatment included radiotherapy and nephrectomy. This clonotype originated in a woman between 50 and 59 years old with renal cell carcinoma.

The DNA for the CDR3 is TGCGCCAGCAGTGCCGCCCAGAACACTGAAGCTTTCTTT. Residues: CASSAAQNTEAFF. The chain has TRBV10-1 and TRBJ1-1; D is unclear. Per germline, CDR1 WNHNN and CDR2 SYGVQD (reference sequence). Deletions cut 4 bases from V and 1 base from J, with 7 bases between. The CDR3 is 13 amino acids.